Listed below are T cell receptor beta chains from one sample, sequenced in a study of blood T cell repertoires in COVID-19. Libraries were prepared by immunoSEQ multiplex PCR; TCRdb keeps only in-frame clonotypes and omits some of them. The sample has about 270,000 clones, around nine tenths seen once. Sequenced: peripheral blood. Receptors originate from a man aged 35 to 55 with active or convalescent COVID-19. Both conserved end residues are part of each CDR3. D genes are given only for firm matches. Clone sizes are given selectively: once, few, many, or a class where the clone is expanded.

>TRBV5-5|.|TRBD2|TRBJ2-1|14
CASSFLAGEDEQFF
TGTGCCAGCAGCTTCCTAGCGGGGGAAGATGAGCAGTTCTTC
>TRBV29-1|.|.|TRBJ2-2|14
CSGRTSLNTGELFF
TGCAGCGGCCGCACAAGTCTGAACACCGGGGAGCTGTTTTTT
>TRBV7-9|few|.|TRBJ1-4|14
CASSLAQGGEKLFF
TGTGCCAGCAGCTTAGCTCAGGGAGGGGAAAAACTGTTTTTT
>TRBV19|.|.|TRBJ2-6|17
CASSIGQRFSGANVLTF
TGTGCCAGTAGTATCGGACAGCGATTCTCTGGGGCCAACGTCCTGACTTTC
>TRBV15|.|.|TRBJ1-5|15
CATSRPDRFEQPQHF
TGTGCCACCAGCAGACCCGACAGATTTGAACAGCCCCAGCATTTT
>TRBV4-1|.|.|TRBJ1-1|18
CASSQGLLRRTLNTEAFF
TGCGCCAGCAGCCAAGGACTTCTGAGACGTACTTTGAACACTGAAGCTTTCTTT
>TRBV6-2/TRBV6-3|.|TRBD1|TRBJ1-6|14
CASSWDREDSPLHF
TGTGCCAGCAGTTGGGACAGGGAGGACTCACCCCTCCACTTT
>TRBV11-1|.|TRBD1|TRBJ2-2|15
CASSPGQGITGELFF
TGTGCCAGCAGCCCGGGACAGGGGATTACCGGGGAGCTGTTTTTT
>TRBV11-2|.|.|TRBJ2-2|15
CASSLDRGGTGELFF
TGTGCCAGCAGCTTAGATAGAGGGGGCACCGGGGAGCTGTTTTTT
>TRBV29-1|.|TRBD2|TRBJ2-1|14
CSVEGRGGFNEQFF
TGCAGCGTTGAGGGTCGGGGGGGATTCAATGAGCAGTTCTTC
>TRBV25-1|.|TRBD1|TRBJ2-1|15
CASSEPGGTYNEQFF
TGTGCCAGCAGTGAGCCAGGGGGCACGTACAATGAGCAGTTCTTC
>TRBV24-1|.|TRBD1|TRBJ1-4|13
CATSEVEGAELFF
TGTGCCACCAGTGAGGTGGAGGGGGCAGAACTGTTTTTT
>TRBV6-5|.|.|TRBJ1-5|15
CASSSGWGGNQPQHF
TGTGCCAGCAGTTCGGGTTGGGGGGGCAATCAGCCCCAGCATTTT
>TRBV5-1|.|TRBD2|TRBJ2-3|15
CASSAGLYNQDTQYF
TGCGCCAGCAGCGCGGGACTATATAACCAGGATACGCAGTATTTT
>TRBV11-2|.|TRBD1|TRBJ1-6|15
CASSFTTGTPSPLHF
TGTGCCAGCAGCTTCACGACAGGGACCCCTTCACCCCTCCACTTT
>TRBV5-1|.|.|TRBJ2-5|13
CASSVLSKETQYF
TGCGCCAGCAGCGTGTTGTCTAAAGAGACCCAGTACTTC
>TRBV7-2|.|TRBD1|TRBJ1-5|13
CASSYRGDQPQHF
TGTGCCAGCAGCTACAGGGGAGATCAGCCCCAGCATTTT
>TRBV2|once|.|TRBJ1-5|13
CATHREHNQPQHF
TGTGCCACCCACAGGGAACACAATCAGCCCCAGCATTTT
>TRBV4-1|.|.|TRBJ1-4|16
CASSQVLGALGEKLFF
TGCGCCAGCAGCCAAGTTTTGGGGGCTTTAGGTGAAAAACTGTTTTTT
>TRBV10-3|.|.|TRBJ1-1|11
CAIQGNTEAFF
TGTGCCATCCAGGGAAACACTGAAGCTTTCTTT
>TRBV12-3/TRBV12-4|.|.|TRBJ2-1|11
CASRSTNEQFF
TGTGCCAGCAGAAGCACCAATGAGCAGTTCTTC
>TRBV5-4|.|.|TRBJ2-1|12
CASSLDRERKFF
TGTGCCAGCAGCTTGGACAGGGAAAGAAAGTTCTTC
>TRBV4-1|once|TRBD2|TRBJ2-7|14
CASSHPGGAYEQYF
TGCGCCAGCAGCCACCCGGGGGGTGCCTACGAGCAGTACTTC
>TRBV5-1|.|TRBD2|TRBJ2-3|16
CASSTGLAGSTDTQYF
TGCGCCAGCAGCACCGGACTAGCGGGATCAACAGATACGCAGTATTTT
>TRBV19|.|.|TRBJ1-1|16
CASSPGAGLGNTEAFF
TGTGCCAGTAGCCCCGGGGCGGGGCTAGGAAACACTGAAGCTTTCTTT
>TRBV10-2|.|TRBD2|TRBJ2-3|15
CASGPGLATADTQYF
TGCGCCAGCGGTCCTGGACTAGCGACCGCAGATACGCAGTATTTT
>TRBV5-1|.|TRBD2|TRBJ2-1|15
CASQKTSGTYNEQFF
TGCGCCAGTCAGAAAACTAGCGGGACCTACAATGAGCAGTTCTTC
>TRBV6-5|.|.|TRBJ2-7|12
CASSPGPGGQYF
TGTGCCAGCAGCCCCGGGCCCGGGGGGCAGTACTTC
>TRBV20-1|.|.|TRBJ2-2|14
CSASLGSGTGELFF
TGCAGTGCTAGTCTCGGAAGCGGGACCGGGGAGCTGTTTTTT
>TRBV9|.|.|TRBJ2-5|15
CASSVGYREQGTQYF
TGTGCCAGCAGCGTAGGTTACAGGGAACAGGGGACCCAGTACTTC
>TRBV9|.|.|TRBJ2-5|15
CASSVRNRAQETQYF
TGTGCCAGCAGCGTAAGGAACAGGGCCCAAGAGACCCAGTACTTC
>TRBV6-5|many|.|TRBJ1-4|14
CASSYRGSNEKLFF
TGTGCCAGCAGTTACAGGGGCAGTAATGAAAAACTGTTTTTT
>TRBV7-2|.|.|TRBJ2-7|14
CASSLRGPPYEQYF
TGTGCCAGCAGCTTAAGGGGTCCCCCCTACGAGCAGTACTTC
>TRBV14|.|TRBD1|TRBJ1-2|14
CATSRFPTGDGYTF
TGTGCCACCTCAAGGTTTCCTACAGGGGATGGCTACACCTTC
>TRBV7-9|.|TRBD2|TRBJ2-3|15
CASSWGTSGADTQYF
TGTGCCAGCAGCTGGGGGACTAGCGGGGCAGATACGCAGTATTTT
>TRBV27|.|TRBD1|TRBJ2-2|15
CASNYRGLNTGELFF
TGTGCCAGCAACTACAGGGGGCTGAACACCGGGGAGCTGTTTTTT
>TRBV4-1|few|TRBD1|TRBJ1-5|16
CASSRYQGTDNQPQHF
TGCGCCAGCAGCCGATATCAAGGGACAGACAATCAGCCCCAGCATTTT
>TRBV27|.|TRBD1|TRBJ2-7|15
CASRPGTGGFYEQYF
TGTGCCAGCAGGCCGGGGACAGGGGGCTTCTACGAGCAGTACTTC
>TRBV6-5|.|.|TRBJ2-7|11
CASRLDYEQYF
TGTGCCAGCAGACTAGACTACGAGCAGTACTTC
>TRBV11-3|.|.|TRBJ1-5|15
CASSLEREYNQPQHF
TGTGCCAGCAGCTTAGAACGCGAGTACAATCAGCCCCAGCATTTT
>TRBV7-2|.|TRBD1|TRBJ2-7|15
CASSLTQGDAYEQYF
TGTGCCAGCAGCTTAACGCAGGGGGATGCCTACGAGCAGTACTTC
>TRBV30|.|TRBD1|TRBJ1-1|13
CAWHRGEAAEAFF
TGTGCCTGGCACAGGGGCGAGGCTGCTGAAGCTTTCTTT
>TRBV6-4|.|.|TRBJ1-6|13
CASSETLNSPLHF
TGTGCCAGCAGTGAGACTCTCAATTCACCCCTCCACTTT
>TRBV5-4|.|.|TRBJ1-1|14
CASSQAQKNTEAFF
TGTGCCAGCAGCCAGGCCCAGAAGAACACTGAAGCTTTCTTT
>TRBV1|.|.|TRBJ1-2|15
CTSSQDRGRDYGYTF
TGCACCAGCAGCCAAGACAGGGGGCGCGACTATGGCTACACCTTC
>TRBV29-1|.|.|TRBJ2-1|14
CSVRLPSLYNEQFF
TGCAGCGTTCGGCTCCCTAGTTTGTACAATGAGCAGTTCTTC
>TRBV25-1|.|.|TRBJ1-1|15
CASSEYRGENTEAFF
TGTGCCAGCAGTGAATACAGGGGCGAGAACACTGAAGCTTTCTTT
>TRBV28|.|TRBD1|TRBJ2-2|14
CASSSTGRTGELFF
TGTGCCAGCAGTTCGACAGGGCGCACCGGGGAGCTGTTTTTT
>TRBV5-4|.|TRBD2|TRBJ2-3|18
CASRPGTSGRLGTDTQYF
TGTGCCAGCAGGCCAGGGACTAGCGGGAGGTTGGGCACAGATACGCAGTATTTT
>TRBV12-3/TRBV12-4|.|TRBD1|TRBJ2-2|13
CASSRDRGGELFF
TGTGCCAGCAGCCGGGACAGGGGGGGGGAGCTGTTTTTT
>TRBV14|.|.|TRBJ1-3|12
CASSQELRRIYF
TGTGCCAGCAGCCAAGAACTGAGGAGGATATATTTT
>TRBV5-6|.|.|TRBJ2-7|14
CASSLRVVTYEQYF
TGTGCCAGCAGCTTGCGGGTTGTGACCTACGAGCAGTACTTC
>TRBV5-1|once|.|TRBJ1-2|14
CASSVSGAVGGYTF
TGCGCCAGCAGCGTATCAGGGGCAGTCGGGGGCTACACCTTC
>TRBV28|.|.|TRBJ1-5|12
CASKESNQPQHF
TGTGCCAGCAAGGAGAGCAATCAGCCCCAGCATTTT
>TRBV19|.|TRBD1|TRBJ1-1|16
CASSPDRANMNTEAFF
TGTGCCAGTAGCCCAGACAGGGCCAATATGAACACTGAAGCTTTCTTT